The 12 T cell receptor beta chains given below trace back to one sample, sequenced in a study of CD8 T cells in ankylosing spondylitis. Their specific antigens are unknown. Study results and caveats: For ankylosing spondylitis blood, a TCR beta motif of 7 or 8 highly homologous variants appeared characteristic.

TCRdb analysed the 5' RACE reads with MiXCR anew, one entry per CDR3 protein. Of 450,000 to 550,000 distinct CDR3 sequences detected, less than 6% appear once; the ten largest clones hold roughly 3.5%. The sample taken for sequencing was blood, either unsorted or a sorted T cell fraction (not recorded which). The source of these receptors is a male donor with ankylosing spondylitis.

This clonotype was found many times. The gene calls are TRBV7-2 and TRBJ2-1; 10 bases align to TRBD2. V was clipped by 2 bases and J by 8 bases; unmatched bases: 6. The V gene's germline CDR1 is SGHTA and CDR2 FQGNSA. CDR3 size: 15 residues. CDR3 region: CASSLLPSGSYEQFF. The CDR3 region has the DNA TGTGCCAGCAGCTTATTGCCTAGCGGGAGCTATGAGCAGTTCTTC.

This clonotype was seen repeatedly, ten times or more. The chain links TRBV20-1 to TRBJ1-6, with D possibly matching TRBD1 (6 bases). The ends were cut back, 3 bases at V and 9 bases at J, with 18 bases in the middle. CDR1 DFQATT and CDR2 SNEGSKA come from the germline V gene (reference sequence). CDR3 length equals 15 residues. The CDR3 sequence is CSASIDRTDFSPLHF. In nucleotides, the CDR3 is TGCAGTGCTAGTATTGACAGGACGGATTTTTCACCCCTCCACTTT.

The chain combines TRBV27 with TRBJ2-7; possible D gene TRBD2, 6 bases. Germline values: CDR1 MNHEY, CDR2 SMNVEV (reference sequence). The CDR3 runs 14 residues. Between the trimmed V and J ends, which lost 3 bases and 3 bases, there was a span of 12 bases. CDR3 amino acids: CASSFRDSDYEQYF. CDR3 sequence (DNA): TGTGCCAGCAGTTTCCGGGACTCGGACTACGAGCAGTACTTC.

This clonotype appeared many times. The chain has TRBV28 and TRBJ2-7; D gene unclear. There are 14 residues in the CDR3. The V end was cut by 4 bases, the J end by 0 bases, with 10 bases between. The V gene's germline CDR1 is MDHEN and CDR2 SYDVKM. CDR3 in amino acids: CASSSPALSYEQYF. CDR3 nucleotides: TGTGCCAGCAGTTCTCCGGCACTCTCCTACGAGCAGTACTTC.

This clonotype was seen at least ten times. No conserved phenylalanine or tryptophan ends this CDR3, so it is likely a read error. The chain is built from TRBV29-1 and TRBJ2-3, with 7 bases fitting TRBD2. V lost 4 bases and J lost 0; bases outside the gene matches: 7. Germline V gene data show CDR1 as SQVTM and CDR2 as ANQGSEA. This CDR3 comprises 15 residues. The CDR3 region is CSVATTSVSTDTQYS. The DNA for the CDR3 is TGCAGCGTTGCCACCACTAGCGTGAGCACAGATACGCAGTATTCT.

The sample holds many counts of this clonotype. This rearrangement joins TRBV10-3 to TRBJ1-3, with no clear D. Looked up from germline, CDR1 is ENHRY and CDR2 is SYGVKD. The V gene lost 3 bases and the J gene lost 8 bases, with 5 bases spanning the gap. This CDR3 is built from 11 residues. CDR3 protein: CAISDLDTIYF. CDR3 coding DNA: TGTGCCATCAGTGACTTGGACACCATATATTTT.

The CDR3, as DNA: TGTGCCAGCAGTGACGGGGTAGGAGAGACCCAGTACTTC. This gives the protein CASSDGVGETQYF. The chain links TRBV2 to TRBJ2-5; D may be TRBD2 (5 bases). Germline lookup yields CDR1 SNHLY and CDR2 FYNNEI. This CDR3 spans 13 amino acids. Trimming took 3 bases from V and 4 from J, leaving 9 bases between them.

This clonotype was detected a few times. This chain uses TRBV14 with TRBJ2-1, with D hard to call. Between the trimmed V and J ends, which lost 2 bases and 13 bases, there was a span of 33 bases. Germline-derived CDR1 and CDR2 are SGHDN and FVKESK. The length of the CDR3 is 19 residues. In DNA form, the CDR3 reads TGTGCCAGCAGCCAATACTTGGCCCCTGAATTTGCGTCCGTCGACGGTCAGTTCTTC. Translation gives CASSQYLAPEFASVDGQFF.

Many counts were recorded for this clonotype. The chain recombines TRBV7-6 with TRBJ2-1, with 7 bases aligning to TRBD2. Losses at the gene ends were 5 bases for V and 1 base for J; bases not matched to a gene: 14. Germline CDR1 is SGHVS and CDR2 is FNYEAQ. This CDR3 has 18 amino acids. DNA of the CDR3: TGTGCCAGCAGCGATAGGGGTATGAGGACTAGATCCTACAATGAGCAGTTCTTC. It yields the protein CASSDRGMRTRSYNEQFF.

The chain links TRBV5-5 to TRBJ2-3; D is uncertain. V lost 4 bases and J lost 6, with 15 bases in between. The germline gives CDR1 SGHKS, CDR2 YYEKEE (reference sequence). The CDR3 spans 14 residues. The CDR3 loop is CASSPERLCDTQYF. CDR3 nucleotide sequence: TGTGCCAGCAGCCCGGAGCGCCTCTGCGATACGCAGTATTTT.

This clonotype has only a few counts. V usage is TRBV12-3 or TRBV12-4 and J usage is TRBJ1-3; unclear D gene. The CDR3 contains 17 residues. Trimming stripped 3 bases from V and 4 bases from J, with 19 bases between. The DNA for the CDR3 is TGTGCCAGCAGTTTTGGTTTACGGGGAATGAGAGGAAACACCATATATTTT. This sequence encodes CASSFGLRGMRGNTIYF.

This clonotype was seen at least ten times. The genes are TRBV15 and TRBJ2-3; D is undetermined. Between the trimmed V and J ends, which lost 0 bases and 5 bases, there was a span of 9 bases. The CDR3 length is 14 residues. CDR1 is LNHNV and CDR2 is YYDKDF in the germline V gene (reference sequence). The CDR3 here is CATSRDLARDTQYF. CDR3 in DNA: TGTGCCACCAGCAGAGATCTTGCGAGAGATACGCAGTATTTT.